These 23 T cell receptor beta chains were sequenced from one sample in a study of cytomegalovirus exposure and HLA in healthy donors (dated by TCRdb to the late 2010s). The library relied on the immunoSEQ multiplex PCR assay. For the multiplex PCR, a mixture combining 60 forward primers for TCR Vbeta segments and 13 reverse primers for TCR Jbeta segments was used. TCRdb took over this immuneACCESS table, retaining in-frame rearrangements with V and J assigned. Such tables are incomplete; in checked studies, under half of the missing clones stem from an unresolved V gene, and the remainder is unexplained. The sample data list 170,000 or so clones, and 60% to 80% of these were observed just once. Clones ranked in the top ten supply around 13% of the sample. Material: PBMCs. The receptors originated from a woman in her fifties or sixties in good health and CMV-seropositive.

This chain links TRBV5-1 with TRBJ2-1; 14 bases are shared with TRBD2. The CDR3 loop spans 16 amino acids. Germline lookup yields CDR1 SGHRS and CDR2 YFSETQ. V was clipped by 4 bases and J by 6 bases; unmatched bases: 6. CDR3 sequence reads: CASSLRTSGGSNEQFF. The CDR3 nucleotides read TGCGCCAGCAGCCTCCGGACTAGCGGGGGGTCCAATGAGCAGTTCTTC. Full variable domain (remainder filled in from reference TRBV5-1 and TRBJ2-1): KAGVTQTPRYLIKTRGQQVTLSCSPISGHRSVSWYQQTPGQGLQFLFEYFSETQRNKGNFPGRFSGRQFSNSRSEMNVSTLELGDSALYLCASSLRTSGGSNEQFFGPGTRLTVL.

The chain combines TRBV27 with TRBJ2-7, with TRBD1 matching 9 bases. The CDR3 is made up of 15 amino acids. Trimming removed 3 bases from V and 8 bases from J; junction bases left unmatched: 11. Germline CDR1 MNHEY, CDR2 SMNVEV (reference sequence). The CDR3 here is CASSFSGTGYGKQYF. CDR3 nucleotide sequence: TGTGCCAGCAGTTTCTCCGGGACAGGGTATGGAAAGCAGTACTTC.

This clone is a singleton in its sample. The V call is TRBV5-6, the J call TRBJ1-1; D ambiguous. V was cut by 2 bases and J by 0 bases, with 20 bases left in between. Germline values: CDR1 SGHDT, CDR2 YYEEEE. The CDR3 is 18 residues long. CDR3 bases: TGTGCCAGCAGCTTTATTACTGGAGAGATGTATATGAACACTGAAGCTTTCTTT. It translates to CASSFITGEMYMNTEAFF.

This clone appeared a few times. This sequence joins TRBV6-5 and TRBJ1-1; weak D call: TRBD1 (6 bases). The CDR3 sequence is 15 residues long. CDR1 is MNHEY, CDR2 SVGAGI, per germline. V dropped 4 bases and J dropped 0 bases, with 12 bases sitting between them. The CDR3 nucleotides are TGTGCCAGCAGTTCCGGGAGGGGGATGAACACTGAAGCTTTCTTT. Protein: CASSSGRGMNTEAFF.

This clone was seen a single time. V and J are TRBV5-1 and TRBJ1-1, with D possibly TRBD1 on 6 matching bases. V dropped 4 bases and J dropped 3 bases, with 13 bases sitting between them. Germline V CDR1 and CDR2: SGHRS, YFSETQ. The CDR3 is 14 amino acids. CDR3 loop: CASSTGQQYTEAFF. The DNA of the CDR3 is TGCGCCAGCAGCACAGGACAGCAATACACTGAAGCTTTCTTT.

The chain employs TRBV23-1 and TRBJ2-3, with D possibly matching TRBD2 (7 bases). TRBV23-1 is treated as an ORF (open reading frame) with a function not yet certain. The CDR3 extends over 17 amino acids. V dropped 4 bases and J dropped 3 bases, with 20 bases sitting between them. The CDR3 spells CASSRRGALDPTDTQYF. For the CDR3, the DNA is TGCGCCAGCAGTCGTCGGGGGGCATTGGATCCGACAGATACGCAGTATTTT.

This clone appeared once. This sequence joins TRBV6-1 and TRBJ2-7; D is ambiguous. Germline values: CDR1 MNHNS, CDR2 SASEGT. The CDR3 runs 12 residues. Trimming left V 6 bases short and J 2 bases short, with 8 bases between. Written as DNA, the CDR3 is TGTGCCAGCAGCAGTGGCCCCTACGAGCAGTACTTC. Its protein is CASSSGPYEQYF.

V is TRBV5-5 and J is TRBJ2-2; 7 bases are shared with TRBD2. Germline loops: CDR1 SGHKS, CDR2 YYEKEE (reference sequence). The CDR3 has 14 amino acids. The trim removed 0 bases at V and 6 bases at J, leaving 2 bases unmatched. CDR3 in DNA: TGTGCCAGCAGCTTGGGGGCGGGGGCCGGGGAGCTGTTTTTT. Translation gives CASSLGAGAGELFF.

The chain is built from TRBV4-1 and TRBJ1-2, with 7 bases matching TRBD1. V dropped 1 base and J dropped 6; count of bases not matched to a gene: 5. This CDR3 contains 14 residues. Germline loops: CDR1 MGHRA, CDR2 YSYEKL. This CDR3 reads CASSQGRQGDGYTF. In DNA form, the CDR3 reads TGCGCCAGCAGCCAAGGCCGACAGGGCGATGGCTACACCTTC.

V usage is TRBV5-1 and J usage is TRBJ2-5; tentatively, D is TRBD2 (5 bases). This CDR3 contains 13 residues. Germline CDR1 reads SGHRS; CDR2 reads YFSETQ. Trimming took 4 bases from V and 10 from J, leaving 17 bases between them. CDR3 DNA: TGCGCCAGCAGCCCGACACTAGAGATGAGCCAGTACTTC. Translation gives CASSPTLEMSQYF.

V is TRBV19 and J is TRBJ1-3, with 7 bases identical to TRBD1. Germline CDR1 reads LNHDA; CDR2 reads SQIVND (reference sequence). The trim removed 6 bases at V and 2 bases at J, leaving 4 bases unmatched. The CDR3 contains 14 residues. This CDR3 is CASSLDRAGNTIYF. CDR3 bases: TGTGCCAGTAGCCTTGACAGGGCTGGAAACACCATATATTTT.

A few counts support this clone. The DNA of the CDR3 is TGCGCCAGCAGCCACAGGGGAGAAGCTTTCTTT. Translation: CASSHRGEAFF. The chain combines TRBV5-1 with TRBJ1-1; 7 bases are shared with TRBD1. The germline CDR1 and CDR2 sequences are SGHRS and YFSETQ. V shed 4 bases and J 8 bases; nucleotides not matched to a gene: 2. The CDR3 sequence is 11 residues long.

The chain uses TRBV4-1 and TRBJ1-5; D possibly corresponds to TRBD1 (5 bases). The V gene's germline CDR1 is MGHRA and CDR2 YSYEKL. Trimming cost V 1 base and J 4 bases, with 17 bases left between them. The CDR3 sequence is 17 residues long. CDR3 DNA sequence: TGCGCCAGCAGCCAAGGCAGCCTGGGGGGTCTAAATCAGCCCCAGCATTTT. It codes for CASSQGSLGGLNQPQHF.

CDR3 bases: TGTGCCAGCAGCTTGGCGGGACAAGGACCCTACGAGCAGTACTTC. It specifies CASSLAGQGPYEQYF. The chain has TRBV5-6 and TRBJ2-7; TRBD1 is a possible D gene (6 bases). Trimming took 0 bases from V and 2 from J, leaving 12 bases between them. CDR1 and CDR2 from the germline V gene are SGHDT and YYEEEE. The CDR3 is 15 amino acids.

DNA of the CDR3: TGTGCCAGCAGCTACAAACAAAACACCATATATTTT. Translation: CASSYKQNTIYF. This rearrangement joins TRBV5-8 to TRBJ1-3; D call uncertain. The CDR3 covers 12 residues. Germline assignment: CDR1 SGHTS and CDR2 YDEGEE. V lost 3 bases to trimming and J lost 6 bases, with 7 bases between them.

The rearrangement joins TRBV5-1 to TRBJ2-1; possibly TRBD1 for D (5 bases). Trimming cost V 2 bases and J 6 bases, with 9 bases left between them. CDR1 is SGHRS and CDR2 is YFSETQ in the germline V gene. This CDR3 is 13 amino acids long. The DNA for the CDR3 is TGCGCCAGCAGCTTTCGCAGGGCCAATGAGCAGTTCTTC. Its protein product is CASSFRRANEQFF.

The CDR3 sequence is CSGARASDEQFF. In DNA form, the CDR3 reads TGCAGCGGGGCACGAGCTAGCGATGAGCAGTTCTTC. The gene calls are TRBV29-1 and TRBJ2-1; the D gene is possibly TRBD2 (6 bases). The CDR3 spans 12 residues. Germline V gene lookup returns CDR1 SQVTM and CDR2 ANQGSEA. Deletions cut 7 bases from V and 8 bases from J, with 15 bases between.

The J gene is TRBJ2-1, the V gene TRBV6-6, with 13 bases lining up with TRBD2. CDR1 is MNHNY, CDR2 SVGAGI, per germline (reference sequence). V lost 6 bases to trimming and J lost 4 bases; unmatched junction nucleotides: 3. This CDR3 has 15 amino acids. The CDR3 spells CASSLLAGGYNEQFF. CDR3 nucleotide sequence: TGTGCCAGCAGCTTACTAGCGGGGGGGTACAATGAGCAGTTCTTC.

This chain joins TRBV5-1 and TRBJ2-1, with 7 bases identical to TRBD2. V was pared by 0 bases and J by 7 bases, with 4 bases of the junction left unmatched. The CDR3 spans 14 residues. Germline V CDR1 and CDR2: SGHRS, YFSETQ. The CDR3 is CASSLAGGKNEQFF. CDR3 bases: TGCGCCAGCAGCTTGGCGGGGGGTAAAAATGAGCAGTTCTTC.

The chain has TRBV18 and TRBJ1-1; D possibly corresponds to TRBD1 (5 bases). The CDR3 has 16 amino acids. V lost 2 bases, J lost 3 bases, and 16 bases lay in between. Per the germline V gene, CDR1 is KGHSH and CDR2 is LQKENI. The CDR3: CASSPFGGLGDTEAFF. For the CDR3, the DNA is TGTGCCAGCTCACCATTCGGGGGATTAGGAGACACTGAAGCTTTCTTT.

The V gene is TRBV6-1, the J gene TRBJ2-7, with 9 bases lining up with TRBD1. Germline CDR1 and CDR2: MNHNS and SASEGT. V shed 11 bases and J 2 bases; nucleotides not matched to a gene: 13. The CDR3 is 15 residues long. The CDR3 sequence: CAGPKRGTGTYEQYF. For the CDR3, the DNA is TGTGCCGGCCCGAAGAGGGGGACAGGGACCTACGAGCAGTACTTC.

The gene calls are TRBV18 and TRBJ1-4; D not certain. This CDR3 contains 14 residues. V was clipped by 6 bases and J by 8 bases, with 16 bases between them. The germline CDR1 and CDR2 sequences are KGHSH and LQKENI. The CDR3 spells CASSPYTGKEKLFF. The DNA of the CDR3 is TGTGCCAGCTCCCCTTACACGGGGAAAGAAAAACTGTTTTTT.

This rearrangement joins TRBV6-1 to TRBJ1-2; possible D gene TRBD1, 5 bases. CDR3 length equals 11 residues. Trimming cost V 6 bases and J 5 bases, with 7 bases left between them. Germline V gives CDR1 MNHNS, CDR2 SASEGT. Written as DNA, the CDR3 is TGTGCCAGCAGCAAGGGGTATGGCTACACCTTC. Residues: CASSKGYGYTF.